Listed below are T cell receptor beta chains from one sample, sequenced in a study of cytomegalovirus exposure and HLA in healthy donors. TCRdb's table, derived via immunoSEQ multiplex PCR, lists solely in-frame clones and lacks some. The sample consists of some 74,000 clones, around 64% of them appearing once. The specimen was PBMCs. Source of these receptors: a man aged 35 to 55 in good health and CMV-seropositive. Each CDR3 is given with its conserved first and last residue. Each record gives: V gene, D gene, clone size, J gene, CDR3 protein, CDR3 DNA. The D gene is left open where the match is weak. For some rows the clone size is stated as once, few or many, or as a class when expanded; others skip it.

TRBV5-1	NA	NA	TRBJ2-2	CASSLDGPRGELFF	TGCGCCAGCAGCTTGGATGGCCCCCGCGGGGAGCTGTTTTTT
TRBV14	TRBD1	NA	TRBJ1-6	CASSPGQGVNSPLHF	TGTGCCAGCAGCCCTGGACAGGGAGTTAACTCACCCCTCCACTTT
TRBV7-8	TRBD1	once	TRBJ2-4	CASSLTTGGRNIQYF	TGTGCCAGCAGCCTAACGACAGGGGGTCGAAACATTCAGTACTTC
TRBV6-4	NA	NA	TRBJ2-3	CASSDSFESTDTQYF	TGTGCCAGCAGTGACTCGTTCGAGAGCACAGATACGCAGTATTTT
TRBV6-6	NA	NA	TRBJ1-2	CASSPDIYGYTF	TGTGCCAGCAGCCCCGACATCTATGGCTACACCTTC
TRBV27	NA	NA	TRBJ2-3	CASSVFLGPYTQYF	TGTGCCAGCTCAGTTTTCCTGGGCCCCTATACGCAGTATTTT
TRBV7-3	NA	few	TRBJ1-2	CASSFGGGKGYTF	TGTGCCAGCAGCTTTGGGGGGGGCAAGGGCTACACCTTC
TRBV5-1	NA	NA	TRBJ2-5	CASRGSGVLETQYF	TGCGCCAGCAGGGGGTCAGGGGTTCTTGAGACCCAGTACTTC
TRBV6-5	TRBD1	NA	TRBJ2-2	CASRTGETGELFF	TGTGCCAGCAGGACAGGGGAGACCGGGGAGCTGTTTTTT
TRBV29-1	NA	NA	TRBJ1-1	CSVERRLNTEAFF	TGCAGCGTTGAACGCCGGTTGAACACTGAAGCTTTCTTT
TRBV7-9	TRBD1	few	TRBJ1-1	CASSYGTGLITEAFF	TGTGCCAGCAGCTACGGGACAGGGCTCATCACTGAAGCTTTCTTT
TRBV5-1	TRBD1	NA	TRBJ1-2	CASSAGGGYGYTF	TGCGCCAGCAGCGCAGGGGGTGGCTATGGCTACACCTTC
TRBV14	NA	few	TRBJ2-1	CASSQEHGGDEQFF	TGTGCCAGCAGCCAAGAGCACGGAGGGGATGAGCAGTTCTTC
TRBV27	TRBD1	NA	TRBJ1-2	CASSLGTGYGYTF	TGTGCCAGCAGTTTGGGGACAGGCTATGGCTACACCTTC
TRBV28	TRBD1	NA	TRBJ2-5	CASSPGGRETQYF	TGTGCCAGCAGTCCAGGGGGCCGGGAGACCCAGTACTTC
TRBV6-1	TRBD2	few	TRBJ2-1	CASTLGLVETEQFF	TGTGCCAGCACCCTAGGACTAGTCGAAACTGAGCAGTTCTTC
TRBV11-3	NA	few	TRBJ2-1	CASSLGQYNEQFF	TGTGCCAGCAGCTTAGGACAGTACAATGAGCAGTTCTTC
TRBV19	NA	NA	TRBJ2-1	CASSISMQGSSEQFF	TGTGCCAGTAGTATAAGTATGCAGGGTTCGAGCGAGCAGTTCTTC
TRBV5-5	TRBD1	NA	TRBJ1-1	CASRRTGMNTEAFF	TGTGCCAGCAGGAGGACAGGGATGAACACTGAAGCTTTCTTT
TRBV7-3	NA	NA	TRBJ2-6	CASSSPQTGANVLTF	TGTGCCAGCAGCTCCCCCCAGACTGGGGCCAACGTCCTGACTTTC
TRBV13	NA	NA	TRBJ2-5	CASSGRQETQYF	TGTGCCAGCAGCGGCCGCCAAGAGACCCAGTACTTC
TRBV5-1	NA	NA	TRBJ1-4	CASSLGTYPNEKLFF	TGCGCCAGCAGCTTAGGGACATACCCTAATGAAAAACTGTTTTTT
TRBV19	TRBD1	NA	TRBJ2-2	CASNRGLNTGELFF	TGTGCCAGTAACAGGGGGCTGAACACCGGGGAGCTGTTTTTT
TRBV2	NA	NA	TRBJ1-2	CASSEAQGVYGYTF	TGTGCCAGCAGTGAAGCGCAGGGTGTCTATGGCTACACCTTC
TRBV4-2	NA	NA	TRBJ1-1	CASSQANAPAEAFF	TGTGCCAGCAGCCAAGCTAACGCGCCGGCTGAAGCTTTCTTT
TRBV4-2	TRBD1	NA	TRBJ2-7	CASSQDRNRGDEQYF	TGTGCCAGCAGCCAAGATCGTAACAGGGGCGACGAGCAGTACTTC
TRBV30	TRBD1	NA	TRBJ1-2	CAWSTTRDSYGYTF	TGTGCCTGGAGTACAACCCGGGACAGCTATGGCTACACCTTC
TRBV5-1	NA	once	TRBJ2-2	CASSPGQPNTGELFF	TGCGCCAGCAGCCCAGGACAGCCGAACACCGGGGAGCTGTTTTTT
TRBV29-1	NA	NA	TRBJ1-5	CSVGLSNQPQHF	TGCAGCGTTGGACTGAGCAATCAGCCCCAGCATTTT
TRBV12-5	NA	NA	TRBJ1-4	CASGSPVVRGEKLFF	TGTGCTAGTGGTTCCCCAGTGGTACGAGGCGAAAAACTGTTTTTT
TRBV25-1	NA	NA	TRBJ1-5	CASSETGRDQPQHF	TGTGCCAGCAGTGAAACAGGAAGAGATCAGCCCCAGCATTTT
TRBV5-1	TRBD2	NA	TRBJ2-5	CASRTSGATTQYF	TGCGCCAGTCGGACTAGCGGGGCGACGACCCAGTACTTC
TRBV27	NA	once	TRBJ2-7	CASSFSDSSYEQYF	TGTGCCAGCAGTTTTAGTGACAGCTCCTACGAGCAGTACTTC
TRBV9	TRBD1	NA	TRBJ1-5	CASSATGELQPQHF	TGTGCCAGCAGCGCGACAGGGGAACTTCAGCCCCAGCATTTT
TRBV4-1	NA	NA	TRBJ2-7	CASSQGGGRTYEQYF	TGCGCCAGCAGCCAAGGGGGCGGCAGAACCTACGAGCAGTACTTC
TRBV6-1	NA	NA	TRBJ1-1	CASSEAGGRTEAFF	TGTGCCAGCAGTGAAGCTGGCGGGAGGACTGAAGCTTTCTTT
TRBV5-1	TRBD1	few	TRBJ2-7	CASSIGQGGEQYF	TGCGCCAGCAGCATCGGACAGGGAGGCGAGCAGTACTTC
TRBV4-2	NA	NA	TRBJ1-1	CASSQDAENTEAFF	TGTGCCAGCAGCCAAGATGCAGAGAACACTGAAGCTTTCTTT
TRBV10-1	NA	NA	TRBJ2-2	CASNEGAGELFF	TGCGCCAGCAACGAAGGGGCCGGGGAGCTGTTTTTT
TRBV5-6	NA	NA	TRBJ1-5	CASRMYKGNQPQHF	TGTGCCAGCAGGATGTACAAGGGGAATCAGCCCCAGCATTTT
TRBV5-1	TRBD2	few	TRBJ2-5	CASYLGGSQETQYF	TGCGCCAGTTACTTGGGGGGGTCACAAGAGACCCAGTACTTC
TRBV4-2	NA	NA	TRBJ1-2	CASSQEEGQLSNYGYTF	TGTGCCAGCAGCCAAGAGGAAGGACAACTTTCTAACTATGGCTACACCTTC
TRBV4-1	TRBD1	few	TRBJ1-1	CASSQVPGGLTEAFF	TGCGCCAGCAGCCAAGTCCCAGGGGGCCTCACTGAAGCTTTCTTT
TRBV5-4	NA	NA	TRBJ1-2	CASSLPVRGYGYTF	TGTGCCAGCAGCTTACCGGTCAGGGGTTATGGCTACACCTTC
TRBV5-1	TRBD1	few	TRBJ1-4	CASSKGTGAANEKLFF	TGCGCCAGCAGCAAGGGGACAGGGGCGGCTAATGAAAAACTGTTTTTT
TRBV6-6	NA	few	TRBJ1-5	CASSYSLGTNNQPQHF	TGTGCCAGCAGTTACTCACTTGGGACAAACAATCAGCCCCAGCATTTT
TRBV6-1	NA	few	TRBJ1-4	CASSEAHQGGEKLFF	TGTGCCAGCAGTGAAGCGCATCAGGGTGGTGAAAAACTGTTTTTT
TRBV19	TRBD1	many	TRBJ2-1	CASSIRQGINEQFF	TGTGCCAGTAGTATTCGACAGGGAATAAATGAGCAGTTCTTC
TRBV13	TRBD2	NA	TRBJ2-2	CASSPSGGGITTGELFF	TGTGCCAGCAGCCCTAGCGGGGGTGGTATAACCACCGGGGAGCTGTTTTTT
TRBV27	TRBD1	NA	TRBJ1-2	CASSLSARGLGYTF	TGTGCCAGCAGTTTATCTGCCAGGGGGTTAGGCTACACCTTC